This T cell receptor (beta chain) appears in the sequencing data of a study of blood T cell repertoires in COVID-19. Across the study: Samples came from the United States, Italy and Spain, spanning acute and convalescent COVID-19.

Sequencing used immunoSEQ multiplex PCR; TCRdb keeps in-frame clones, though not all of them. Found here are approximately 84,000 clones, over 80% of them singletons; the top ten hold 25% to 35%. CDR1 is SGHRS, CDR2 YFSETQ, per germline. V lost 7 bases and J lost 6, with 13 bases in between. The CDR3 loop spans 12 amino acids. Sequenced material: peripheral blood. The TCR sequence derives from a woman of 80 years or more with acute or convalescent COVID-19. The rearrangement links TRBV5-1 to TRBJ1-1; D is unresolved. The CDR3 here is CASGREGPEAFF. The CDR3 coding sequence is TGCGCCAGCGGGAGGGAAGGACCTGAAGCTTTCTTT.